The 20 T cell receptor beta chains in this list originate from one sample, sequenced in a study of beta chain features in type 1 diabetes. Study-level findings and limits: A moderate, significant TCRB CDR3 shortening appeared in type 1 diabetes across four CD4+ subsets.

The investigators reverse transcribed all of the isolated RNA, so they sequenced expressed TCRB transcripts. Only in-frame clones appear in the TCRdb table, and some are missing; sequencing was by immunoSEQ multiplex PCR. Found here are some 660,000 clones, over 12% of them singletons; the top ten hold approximately 0.043%. What these receptors recognize is not known. Sequencing input: naive CD4+ T cells from blood. The receptors originated from a man aged 18 to 35 with type 1 diabetes.

The chain carries TRBV9 and TRBJ1-6; 8 nucleotides line up with TRBD1. This CDR3 is 16 amino acids long. In germline, CDR1 is SGDLS, CDR2 YYNGEE. The trim removed 2 bases at V and 5 bases at J, leaving 6 bases unmatched. The CDR3 DNA follows: TGTGCCAGCAGCGTCGGACAGGGACCGCATAATTCACCCCTCCACTTT. This codes for CASSVGQGPHNSPLHF.

The CDR3: CASSSRVGVETQYF. For the CDR3, the DNA is TGTGCCAGCAGCTCTAGGGTGGGAGTGGAGACCCAGTACTTC. The V call is TRBV11-2, the J call TRBJ2-5; D is perhaps TRBD2 (5 bases). CDR1 and CDR2 (germline): SGHAT, FQNNGV. V was cut by 4 bases and J by 5 bases, with 14 bases left in between. The CDR3 length is 14 residues.

The chain carries TRBV7-3 and TRBJ2-3, with D tentatively TRBD2 (5 bases). Trimming stripped 2 bases from V and 5 bases from J, with 11 bases between. The CDR3 is made up of 14 amino acids. Germline CDR1 SGHTA, CDR2 FQGTGA. This CDR3 reads CASSLGVGGDTQYF. The CDR3 DNA follows: TGTGCCAGCAGCTTAGGTGTTGGAGGAGATACGCAGTATTTT. Looking up the rest from reference TRBV7-3 and TRBJ2-3 gives the full variable domain: GAGVSQTPSNKVTEKGKYVELRCDPISGHTALYWYRQSLGQGPEFLIYFQGTGAADDSGLPNDRFFAVRPEGSVSTLKIQRTERGDSAVYLCASSLGVGGDTQYFGPGTRLTVL.

The V and J genes are TRBV18 and TRBJ2-1; TRBD1 or TRBD2 may be the D gene (5 bases each). Trimming cost V 6 bases and J 8 bases, with 17 bases left between them. Germline CDR1 is KGHSH and CDR2 is LQKENI. This CDR3 contains 14 residues. CDR3 sequence reads: CASSPGPGRDEQFF. The CDR3 DNA reads as TGTGCCAGCTCCCCGGGGCCGGGACGGGATGAGCAGTTCTTC.

The CDR3 sequence: CASIQAFQETQYF. The CDR3 DNA reads as TGTGCCAGCATTCAGGCTTTCCAAGAGACCCAGTACTTC. J is TRBJ2-5 and V is TRBV6-1, with unresolved D. V lost 7 bases, J lost 1 base, and 10 bases lay in between. The CDR3 is 13 residues long. CDR1 and CDR2 (germline): MNHNS, SASEGT.

CDR3 protein: CASSPVAFTEAFF. The CDR3 DNA sequence: TGTGCCAGCAGCCCAGTAGCGTTCACTGAAGCTTTCTTT. The J gene is TRBJ1-1, the V gene TRBV7-6; no firm D call. Trimming stripped 5 bases from V and 4 bases from J, with 11 bases between. This CDR3 spans 13 amino acids. Germline V lookup: CDR1 SGHVS, CDR2 FNYEAQ.

Concerning this clone itself: Other DNA variants within this sample encode the same CDR3. This chain joins TRBV5-1 and TRBJ1-1; D uncertain. Germline V gene lookup returns CDR1 SGHRS and CDR2 YFSETQ. The CDR3 extends over 13 amino acids. Deletions cut 5 bases from V and 0 bases from J, with 8 bases between. Written as DNA, the CDR3 is TGCGCCAGCAGTCTTGATCTGAACACTGAAGCTTTCTTT. Translating it yields CASSLDLNTEAFF.

The J gene is TRBJ1-2, the V gene TRBV4-3; D is perhaps TRBD1 (6 bases). V lost 0 bases, J lost 3 bases, and 14 bases lay in between. Per the germline V gene, CDR1 is LGHNA and CDR2 is YSLEER. The length of the CDR3 is 16 residues. The CDR3 region is CASSQDLGDIDYGYTF. The DNA for the CDR3 is TGCGCCAGCAGCCAAGATCTTGGGGACATTGACTATGGCTACACCTTC.

This clone has more than one count but fewer than ten. The chain links TRBV10-2 to TRBJ2-1, with D maybe TRBD2 (5 bases). The CDR3 runs 14 residues. Deletions cut 6 bases from V and 7 bases from J, with 16 bases between. In germline, CDR1 is WSHSY, CDR2 SAAADI. CDR3 region: CASRRPITGNEQFF. The CDR3 DNA follows: TGCGCCAGCAGGCGACCAATTACGGGGAATGAGCAGTTCTTC.

This clone came up a few times. Within the sample, other DNA sequences also encode this same CDR3. V is TRBV5-1 and J is TRBJ2-3; D uncertain. This CDR3 has 14 residues. Germline CDR1 reads SGHRS; CDR2 reads YFSETQ. Trimming took 0 bases from V and 2 from J, leaving 7 bases between them. The CDR3 region has the DNA TGCGCCAGCAGCTTGGGTGGAAACACAGATACGCAGTATTTT. This translates into CASSLGGNTDTQYF.

This clone appeared a few times. J is TRBJ2-1 and V is TRBV7-2; D is undetermined. The CDR3 totals 13 residues. Trimming shortened V by 3 bases and J by 7 bases, and 10 bases separated the two germline ends. Per the germline V gene, CDR1 is SGHTA and CDR2 is FQGNSA. The CDR3: CASSFVLWNEQFF. In DNA form, the CDR3 reads TGTGCCAGCAGCTTCGTACTATGGAATGAGCAGTTCTTC.

The chain carries TRBV6-5 and TRBJ2-1, with D unresolved. Germline V CDR1 and CDR2: MNHEY, SVGAGI. This CDR3 region has 13 residues. Trimming left V 10 bases short and J 3 bases short, with 13 bases between. The CDR3 loop is CATNTVLYNEQFF. The CDR3 region has the DNA TGTGCCACTAATACCGTTCTCTACAATGAGCAGTTCTTC.

In regard to this clone: The same CDR3 also results from other DNA sequences found in this sample. The chain combines TRBV30 with TRBJ1-2; D is unresolved. V lost 2 bases, J lost 2 bases, and 6 bases lay in between. CDR1 and CDR2 from the germline V gene are GTSNPN and SVGIG (reference sequence). CDR3 length: 12 residues. The CDR3 sequence: CAWSLGNYGYTF. As DNA, the CDR3 is TGTGCCTGGAGTCTGGGGAACTATGGCTACACCTTC.

This clone came up a few times. The J gene is TRBJ1-5, the V gene TRBV21-1; TRBD1 is the table's D call, not checked against the DNA. TRBV21-1 is a pseudogene segment. The CDR3 has 16 amino acids. CDR3 region: CASSKDRGQPNQPQHF. The CDR3 bases are TGTGCCAGCAGCAAAGACAGAGGACAGCCCAATCAGCCCCAGCATTTT.

Points on this clone: This sample includes further DNA sequences coding for the same CDR3. The chain couples TRBV6-5 to TRBJ2-7, with TRBD2 matching 7 bases. Germline CDR1 MNHEY, CDR2 SVGAGI. The CDR3 extends over 15 amino acids. Losses at the gene ends were 0 bases for V and 4 bases for J; bases not matched to a gene: 6. For the CDR3, the DNA is TGTGCCAGCAGTTACTCAAGGACTAGTTCTTACGAGCAGTACTTC. Protein sequence: CASSYSRTSSYEQYF.

This clone was detected only a few times. V usage is TRBV7-2 and J usage is TRBJ2-7; 8 bases fit TRBD2. Germline-derived CDR1 and CDR2 are SGHTA and FQGNSA. V dropped 11 bases and J dropped 3; count of bases not matched to a gene: 9. This CDR3 contains 13 residues. Here the CDR3 reads CASGGRLFYEQYF. CDR3 coding DNA: TGTGCCTCGGGAGGGCGACTCTTCTACGAGCAGTACTTC.

The V gene is TRBV30, the J gene TRBJ1-1; D is unclear. The germline V gene encodes CDR1 GTSNPN and CDR2 SVGIG (reference sequence). The CDR3 is 12 residues long. V lost 1 base, J lost 4 bases, and 7 bases lay in between. CDR3 sequence reads: CAWSEYGTEAFF. The CDR3, as DNA: TGTGCCTGGAGTGAATACGGCACTGAAGCTTTCTTT.

As concerns this clone: Other DNA sequences in this specimen translate into the identical CDR3. This rearrangement joins TRBV29-1 to TRBJ2-7; no clear D. The V and J ends lost 6 bases and 6 bases respectively, with 3 bases between them. The CDR3 is 8 residues long. Germline V gives CDR1 SQVTM, CDR2 ANQGSEA. CDR3 nucleotide sequence: TGCAGCGTGGGCGAGCAGTACTTC. It is translated as CSVGEQYF.

J is TRBJ1-1 and V is TRBV29-1; tentative D call: TRBD1 (6 bases). Trimming took off 4 bases at V and 4 bases at J, with 13 bases between the two ends. Germline loops: CDR1 SQVTM, CDR2 ANQGSEA. The CDR3 has 13 amino acids. The CDR3 sequence: CSVGTGQGTEAFF. CDR3 DNA: TGCAGCGTTGGTACAGGGCAGGGCACTGAAGCTTTCTTT. The variable domain in full, completed from reference TRBV29-1 and TRBJ1-1, reads SAVISQKPSRDICQRGTSLTIQCQVDSQVTMMFWYRQQPGQSLTLIATANQGSEATYESGFVIDKFPISRPNLTFSTLTVSNMSPEDSSIYLCSVGTGQGTEAFFGQGTRLTVV.

This clone has a handful of counts. The chain joins TRBV7-3 to TRBJ2-2; D gene uncertain. The CDR3 sequence is 14 residues long. Germline V gene data show CDR1 as SGHTA and CDR2 as FQGTGA. The germline V and J ends were trimmed by 1 base and 5 bases, with 8 bases remaining between them. The CDR3 loop reads CASSLIGQTGELFF. In nucleotides, the CDR3 is TGTGCCAGCAGCTTAATCGGGCAGACCGGGGAGCTGTTTTTT.